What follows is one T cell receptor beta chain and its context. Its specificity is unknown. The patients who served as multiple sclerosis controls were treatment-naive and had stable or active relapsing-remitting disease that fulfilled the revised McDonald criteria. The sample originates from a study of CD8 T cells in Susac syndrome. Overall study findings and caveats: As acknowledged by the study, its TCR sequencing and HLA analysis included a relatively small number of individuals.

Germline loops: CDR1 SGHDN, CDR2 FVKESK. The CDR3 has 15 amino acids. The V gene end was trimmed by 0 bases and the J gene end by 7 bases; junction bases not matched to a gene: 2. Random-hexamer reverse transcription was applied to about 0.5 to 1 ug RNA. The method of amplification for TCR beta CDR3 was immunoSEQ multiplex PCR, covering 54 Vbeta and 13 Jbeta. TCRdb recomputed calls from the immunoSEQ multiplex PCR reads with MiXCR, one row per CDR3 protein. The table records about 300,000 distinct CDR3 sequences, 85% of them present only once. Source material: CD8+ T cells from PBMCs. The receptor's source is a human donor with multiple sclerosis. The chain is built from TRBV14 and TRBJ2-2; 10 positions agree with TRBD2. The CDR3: CASSQESSGSGELFF. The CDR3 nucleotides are TGTGCCAGCAGCCAAGAATCTAGCGGGAGCGGGGAGCTGTTTTTT.